These 15 T cell receptor beta chains were all obtained from the same sample, sequenced in a study of shared T cell receptors in the human thymus. Assay: immunoSEQ multiplex PCR; the TCRdb copy retains only in-frame clones and omits some. Of almost 550,000 clones in the sample, around three quarters were seen once. The same sample was also studied in work on human thymus T cells.

Sequencing was carried out using thymocytes. The receptors stem from a boy under two years old with a congenital heart defect.

The chain joins TRBV2 to TRBJ1-1; 9 bases line up with TRBD1. Germline V gene sequence: CDR1 SNHLY, CDR2 FYNNEI. V was clipped by 7 bases and J by 1 base; unmatched bases: 19. The CDR3 covers 19 residues. Here the CDR3 DNA reads TGTGCCAGCAAAACTAAGGCGAGAGACAGGGGGTTGAGGAACACTGAAGCTTTCTTT. Protein sequence: CASKTKARDRGLRNTEAFF.

The chain couples TRBV5-6 to TRBJ2-7, with 7 bases identical to TRBD2. The CDR3 spans 15 residues. Trimming at V came to 5 bases and at J to 2 bases, leaving 10 bases not matched to a gene. Per germline, CDR1 SGHDT and CDR2 YYEEEE. CDR3 DNA sequence: TGTGCCAGCAGAGGGAGGGGAGAAGGGCCCTACGAGCAGTACTTC. Translation: CASRGRGEGPYEQYF.

The chain employs TRBV7-9 and TRBJ1-5, with D possibly being TRBD1 (5 bases). In germline, CDR1 is SEHNR, CDR2 FQNEAQ (reference sequence). The V end was cut by 4 bases, the J end by 2 bases, with 12 bases between. This CDR3 comprises 15 residues. DNA of the CDR3: TGTGCCAGCAGCTACGGGGGGGAGGGCAATCAGCCCCAGCATTTT. Translating it yields CASSYGGEGNQPQHF.

This sequence joins TRBV19 and TRBJ2-3; 8 nucleotides agree with TRBD1. Losses at the gene ends were 3 bases for V and 2 bases for J; bases not matched to a gene: 7. Germline CDR1 is LNHDA and CDR2 is SQIVND (reference sequence). The CDR3 sequence is 16 residues long. The CDR3, as DNA: TGTGCCAGTAGTATTGGTGTCAGGGGGCACACAGATACGCAGTATTTT. It yields the protein CASSIGVRGHTDTQYF.

The chain has TRBV19 and TRBJ2-1, with D possibly matching TRBD1 (6 bases). Trimming left V 3 bases short and J 7 bases short, with 25 bases between. This CDR3 spans 18 amino acids. Germline CDR1 reads LNHDA; CDR2 reads SQIVND (reference sequence). The CDR3 region is CASSIVSQGIRLGNEQFF. The CDR3 DNA reads as TGTGCCAGTAGTATCGTTAGCCAGGGGATAAGACTGGGGAATGAGCAGTTCTTC.

This clone came up a few times. The chain links TRBV29-1 to TRBJ1-1; TRBD1 might be the D (5 bases). The CDR3 totals 13 residues. V lost 5 bases, J lost 5 bases, and 15 bases lay in between. Germline lookup yields CDR1 SQVTM and CDR2 ANQGSEA. CDR3 bases: TGCAGCGTTTTGGGAGGAGGGGAGACTGAAGCTTTCTTT. Protein product: CSVLGGGETEAFF.

The chain uses TRBV7-9 and TRBJ1-3; 7 nucleotides line up with TRBD1. The CDR3 covers 13 residues. Germline values: CDR1 SEHNR, CDR2 FQNEAQ (reference sequence). V lost 6 bases, J lost 3 bases, and 2 bases stayed unmatched. Here the CDR3 reads CASSSGGGNTIYF. The CDR3 coding sequence is TGTGCCAGCAGTTCAGGGGGTGGAAACACCATATATTTT.

This chain links TRBV4-1 with TRBJ2-5; TRBD2 is a possible D gene (6 bases). The CDR3 is 15 residues long. Germline loops: CDR1 MGHRA, CDR2 YSYEKL. Trimming took off 4 bases at V and 6 bases at J, with 18 bases between the two ends. The CDR3 DNA is TGCGCCAGCAGCCGCGGACGCACGGGGGAACAGACCCAGTACTTC. Protein: CASSRGRTGEQTQYF.

A remark on this clone: This specimen includes other DNA sequences encoding the same CDR3. The genes are TRBV27 and TRBJ2-7, with 10 bases lining up with TRBD1. The junction had 3 bases not matched to a gene; V was cut back by 6 bases and J by 4 bases. Germline lookup yields CDR1 MNHEY and CDR2 SMNVEV (reference sequence). CDR3 length: 13 residues. CDR3 in DNA: TGTGCCAGCAGCCCGGGACAGGGGTACGAGCAGTACTTC. It codes for CASSPGQGYEQYF.

The V gene is TRBV10-1, the J gene TRBJ1-1; D possibly corresponds to TRBD1 (6 bases). Trimming took 6 bases from V and 3 from J, leaving 11 bases between them. The germline V gene has CDR1 WNHNN and CDR2 SYGVQD (reference sequence). This CDR3 is built from 13 residues. CDR3 DNA sequence: TGCGCCAGCAGGGCACAGGGAGACACTGAAGCTTTCTTT. This codes for CASRAQGDTEAFF.

The chain combines TRBV4-1 with TRBJ2-1; TRBD2 aligns across 7 bases. Trimming at V came to 0 bases and at J to 5 bases, leaving 7 bases not matched to a gene. The V gene's germline CDR1 is MGHRA and CDR2 YSYEKL. The CDR3 has 16 residues. CDR3 DNA: TGCGCCAGCAGCCAAGATCGGCCTAGCGGACACAATGAGCAGTTCTTC. Its translation is CASSQDRPSGHNEQFF.

J is TRBJ1-2 and V is TRBV25-1; 7 nucleotides line up with TRBD1. Germline V CDR1 and CDR2: MGHDK, SYGVNS. V was clipped by 4 bases and J by 4 bases; unmatched bases: 6. The CDR3 spans 14 residues. Here the CDR3 reads CASSGQTGSYGYTF. In DNA form, the CDR3 reads TGTGCCAGCAGTGGTCAGACAGGGTCCTATGGCTACACCTTC.

The V and J genes are TRBV27 and TRBJ1-1; 7 bases map to TRBD1. CDR1 and CDR2 from the germline V gene are MNHEY and SMNVEV (reference sequence). J lost 4 bases, V lost 3 bases, and 5 bases had no gene match. The CDR3 is 14 amino acids. This CDR3 is CASSLQGGGTEAFF. For the CDR3, the DNA is TGTGCCAGCAGTTTGCAGGGGGGCGGCACTGAAGCTTTCTTT.

The chain recombines TRBV4-3 with TRBJ1-1; 8 bases are shared with TRBD1. CDR3 size: 19 residues. CDR1 and CDR2 (germline): LGHNA, YSLEER. V lost 0 bases and J lost 4; bases outside the gene matches: 16. As DNA, the CDR3 is TGCGCCAGCAGCCAAGATCGTAGGGCAGGGGGCGATAAGGGCACTGAAGCTTTCTTT. Encoded protein: CASSQDRRAGGDKGTEAFF.

As for this clone: At one end, the junction sequence differs from germline, possibly due to a read error. Additional DNA sequences in this sample encode the identical CDR3. The chain carries TRBV5-1 and TRBJ2-3, with TRBD2 identical over 7 bases. CDR1 and CDR2 from the germline V gene are SGHRS and YFSETQ. This CDR3 comprises 16 residues. The CDR3 DNA reads TGCGCCAGCAGCTTGGCCCGAGCGGGACGTGATGATACGCAGTACTTT. Its protein is CASSLARAGRDDTQYF.